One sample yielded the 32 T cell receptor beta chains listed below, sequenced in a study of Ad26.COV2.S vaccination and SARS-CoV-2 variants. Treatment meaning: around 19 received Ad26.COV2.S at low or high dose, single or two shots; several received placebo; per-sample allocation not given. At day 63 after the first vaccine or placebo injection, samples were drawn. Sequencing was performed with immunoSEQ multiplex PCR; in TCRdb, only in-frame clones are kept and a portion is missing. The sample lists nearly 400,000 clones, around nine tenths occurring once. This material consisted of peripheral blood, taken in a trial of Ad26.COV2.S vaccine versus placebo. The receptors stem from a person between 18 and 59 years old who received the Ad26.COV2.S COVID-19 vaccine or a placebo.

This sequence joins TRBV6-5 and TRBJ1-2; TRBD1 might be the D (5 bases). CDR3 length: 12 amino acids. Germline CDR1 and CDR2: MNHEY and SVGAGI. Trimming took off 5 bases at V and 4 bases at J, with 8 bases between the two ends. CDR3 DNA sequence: TGTGCCAGCAGTCCGGGGCTCTATGGCTACACCTTC. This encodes CASSPGLYGYTF.

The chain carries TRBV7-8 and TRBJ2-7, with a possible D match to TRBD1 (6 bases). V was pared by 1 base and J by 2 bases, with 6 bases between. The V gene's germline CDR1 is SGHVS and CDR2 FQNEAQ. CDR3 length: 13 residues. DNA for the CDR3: TGTGCCAGCAGCTTAGGGACAGCCTACGAGCAGTACTTC. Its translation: CASSLGTAYEQYF.

CDR3 DNA sequence: TGTGCCAGCAGCGGCCCCTCGTCGGCAGGTACGCAGTATTTT. Its translation is CASSGPSSAGTQYF. The V and J genes are TRBV9 and TRBJ2-3; D remains unclear. V lost 3 bases, J lost 8 bases, and 16 bases lay in between. This CDR3 spans 14 amino acids. Per the germline V gene, CDR1 is SGDLS and CDR2 is YYNGEE.

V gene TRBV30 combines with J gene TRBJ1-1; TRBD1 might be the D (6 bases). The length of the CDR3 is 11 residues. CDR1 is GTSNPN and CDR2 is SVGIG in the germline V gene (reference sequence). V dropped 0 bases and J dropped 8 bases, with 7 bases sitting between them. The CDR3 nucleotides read TGTGCCTGGAGTGTCACAGGGGAAGCTTTCTTT. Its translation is CAWSVTGEAFF.

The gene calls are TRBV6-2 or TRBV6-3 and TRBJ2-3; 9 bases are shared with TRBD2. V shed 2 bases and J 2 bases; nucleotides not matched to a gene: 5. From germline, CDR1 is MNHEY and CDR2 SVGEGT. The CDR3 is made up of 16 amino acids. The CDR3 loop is CASSYATSGATDTQYF. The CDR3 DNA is TGTGCCAGCAGTTACGCGACTAGCGGAGCCACAGATACGCAGTATTTT.

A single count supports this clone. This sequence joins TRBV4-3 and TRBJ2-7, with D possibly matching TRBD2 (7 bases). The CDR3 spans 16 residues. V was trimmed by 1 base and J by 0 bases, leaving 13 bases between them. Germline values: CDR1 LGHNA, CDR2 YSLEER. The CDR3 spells CASSQGGGGPSYEQYF. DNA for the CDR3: TGCGCCAGCAGCCAAGGAGGGGGGGGGCCCTCCTACGAGCAGTACTTC.

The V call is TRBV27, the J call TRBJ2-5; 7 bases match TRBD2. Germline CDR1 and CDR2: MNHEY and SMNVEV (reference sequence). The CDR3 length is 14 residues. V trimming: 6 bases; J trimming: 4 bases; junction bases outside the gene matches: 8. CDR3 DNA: TGTGCCAGCAGGGGCCGGGAGGTCACAGAGACCCAGTACTTC. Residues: CASRGREVTETQYF.

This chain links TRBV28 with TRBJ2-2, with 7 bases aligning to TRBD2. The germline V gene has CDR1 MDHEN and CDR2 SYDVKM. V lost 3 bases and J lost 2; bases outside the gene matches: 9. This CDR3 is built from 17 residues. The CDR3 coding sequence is TGTGCCAGCAGTTTCCCCCCGAGCGGGGCCAACACCGGGGAGCTGTTTTTT. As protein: CASSFPPSGANTGELFF.

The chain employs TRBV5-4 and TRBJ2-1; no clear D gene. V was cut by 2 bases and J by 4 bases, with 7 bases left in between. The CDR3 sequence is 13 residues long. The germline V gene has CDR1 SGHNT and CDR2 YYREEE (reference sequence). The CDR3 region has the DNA TGTGCCAGCAGCTTCGACGGTTACAATGAGCAGTTCTTC. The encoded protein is CASSFDGYNEQFF.

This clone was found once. The CDR3 DNA is TGTGCCAGCAGGCTGTCTAGCGCGGGAGAGACCCAGTACTTC. Translated: CASRLSSAGETQYF. The chain combines TRBV7-2 with TRBJ2-5; the D gene is possibly TRBD2 (6 bases). Germline V lookup: CDR1 SGHTA, CDR2 FQGNSA. The CDR3 covers 14 residues. The V end was cut by 6 bases, the J end by 4 bases, with 15 bases between. The whole variable domain, filled in from reference TRBV7-2 and TRBJ2-5, reads GAGVSQSPSNKVTEKGKDVELRCDPISGHTALYWYRQSLGQGLEFLIYFQGNSAPDKSGLPSDRFSAERTGGSVSTLTIQRTQQEDSAVYLCASRLSSAGETQYFGPGTRLLVL.

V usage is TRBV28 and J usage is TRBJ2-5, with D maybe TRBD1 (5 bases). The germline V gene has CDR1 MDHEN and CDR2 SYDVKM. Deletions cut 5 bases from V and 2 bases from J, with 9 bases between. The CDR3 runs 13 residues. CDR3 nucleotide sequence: TGTGCCAGCAGTCCAAGACAGCAAGAGACCCAGTACTTC. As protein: CASSPRQQETQYF.

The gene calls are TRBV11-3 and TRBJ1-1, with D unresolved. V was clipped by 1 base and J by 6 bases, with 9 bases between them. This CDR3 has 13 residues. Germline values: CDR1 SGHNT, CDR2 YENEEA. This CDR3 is CASSLVLGSEAFF. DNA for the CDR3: TGTGCCAGCAGCTTAGTTCTGGGTTCTGAAGCTTTCTTT. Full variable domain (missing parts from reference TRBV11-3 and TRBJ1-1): EAGVVQSPRYKIIEKKQPVAFWCNPISGHNTLYWYLQNLGQGPELLIRYENEEAVDDSQLPKDRFSAERLKGVDSTLKIQPAELGDSAVYLCASSLVLGSEAFFGQGTRLTVV.

The CDR3 protein is CASSLGPGTGGETQYF. The CDR3 region has the DNA TGCGCCAGCAGCTTGGGGCCCGGGACAGGGGGAGAGACCCAGTACTTC. This rearrangement joins TRBV5-1 to TRBJ2-5; 11 bases line up with TRBD1. Germline V gives CDR1 SGHRS, CDR2 YFSETQ. This CDR3 comprises 16 residues. Trimming removed 0 bases from V and 4 bases from J; junction bases left unmatched: 5.

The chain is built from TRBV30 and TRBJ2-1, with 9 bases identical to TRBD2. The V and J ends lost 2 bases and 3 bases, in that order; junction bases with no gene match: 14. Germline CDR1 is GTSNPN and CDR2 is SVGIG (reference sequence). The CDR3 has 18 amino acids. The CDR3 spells CAWSHPSREGGYYNEQFF. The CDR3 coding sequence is TGTGCCTGGAGTCATCCGTCGCGGGAGGGGGGTTACTACAATGAGCAGTTCTTC. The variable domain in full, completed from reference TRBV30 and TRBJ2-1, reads SQTIHQWPATLVQPVGSPLSLECTVEGTSNPNLYWYRQAAGRGLQLLFYSVGIGQISSEVPQNLSASRPQDRQFILSSKKLLLSDSGFYLCAWSHPSREGGYYNEQFFGPGTRLTVL.

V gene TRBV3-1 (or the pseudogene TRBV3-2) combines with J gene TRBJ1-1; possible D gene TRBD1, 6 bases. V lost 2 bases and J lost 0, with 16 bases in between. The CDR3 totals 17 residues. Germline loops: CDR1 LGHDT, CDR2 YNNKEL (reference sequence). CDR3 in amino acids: CASSQLLRGGLNTEAFF. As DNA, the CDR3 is TGTGCCAGCAGCCAACTTCTAAGGGGGGGCCTGAACACTGAAGCTTTCTTT.

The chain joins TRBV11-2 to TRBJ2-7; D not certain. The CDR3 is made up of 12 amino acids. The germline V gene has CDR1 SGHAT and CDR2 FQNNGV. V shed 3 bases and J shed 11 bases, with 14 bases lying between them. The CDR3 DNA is TGTGCCAGCAGCTTTCACCAAGCCTCTGAGTACTTC. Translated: CASSFHQASEYF. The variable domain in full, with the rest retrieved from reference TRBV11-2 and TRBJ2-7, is EAGVAQSPRYKIIEKRQSVAFWCNPISGHATLYWYQQILGQGPKLLIQFQNNGVVDDSQLPKDRFSAERLKGVDSTLKIQPAKLEDSAVYLCASSFHQASEYFGPGTRLTVT.

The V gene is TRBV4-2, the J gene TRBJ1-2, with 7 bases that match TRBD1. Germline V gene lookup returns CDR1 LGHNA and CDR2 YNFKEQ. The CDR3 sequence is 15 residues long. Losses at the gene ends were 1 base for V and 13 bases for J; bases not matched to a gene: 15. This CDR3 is CASSQGRYDRELSTF. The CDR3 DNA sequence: TGTGCCAGCAGCCAAGGCCGGTACGACAGGGAGCTCTCCACCTTC.

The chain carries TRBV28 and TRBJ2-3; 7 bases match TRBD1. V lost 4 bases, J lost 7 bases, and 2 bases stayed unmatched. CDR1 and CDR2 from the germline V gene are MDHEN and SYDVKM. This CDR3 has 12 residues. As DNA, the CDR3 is TGTGCCAGCAGTTACAGGGGAAATACGCAGTATTTT. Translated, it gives CASSYRGNTQYF.

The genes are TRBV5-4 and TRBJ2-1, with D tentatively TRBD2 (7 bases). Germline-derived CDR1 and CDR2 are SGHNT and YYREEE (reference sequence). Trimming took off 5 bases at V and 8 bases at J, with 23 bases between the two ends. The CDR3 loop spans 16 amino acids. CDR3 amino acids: CASRPGAGVLADEQFF. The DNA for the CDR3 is TGTGCCAGCAGACCGGGGGCGGGAGTGCTTGCCGATGAGCAGTTCTTC.

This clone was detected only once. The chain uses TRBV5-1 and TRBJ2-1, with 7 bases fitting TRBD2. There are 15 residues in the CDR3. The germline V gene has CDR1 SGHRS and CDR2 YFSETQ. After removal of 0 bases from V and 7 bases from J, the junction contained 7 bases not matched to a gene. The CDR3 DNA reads TGCGCCAGCAGCTTGGGTGGCGGGAGAGGAAATGAGCAGTTCTTC. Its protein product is CASSLGGGRGNEQFF.

The CDR3 region is CASLTGADNSPLHF. Here the CDR3 DNA reads TGTGCCAGTCTGACAGGGGCAGATAATTCACCCCTCCACTTT. The chain employs TRBV28 and TRBJ1-6; 8 nucleotides agree with TRBD1. The junction had 6 bases not matched to a gene; V was cut back by 9 bases and J by 5 bases. Germline V gene sequence: CDR1 MDHEN, CDR2 SYDVKM. The CDR3 extends over 14 amino acids.

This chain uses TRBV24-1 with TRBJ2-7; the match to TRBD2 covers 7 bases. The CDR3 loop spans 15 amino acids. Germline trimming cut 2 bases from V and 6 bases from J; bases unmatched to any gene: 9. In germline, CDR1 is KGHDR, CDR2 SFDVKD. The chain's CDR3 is CATSDSGGSLGEQYF. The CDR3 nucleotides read TGTGCCACCAGTGATTCTGGCGGGAGTCTCGGCGAGCAGTACTTC.

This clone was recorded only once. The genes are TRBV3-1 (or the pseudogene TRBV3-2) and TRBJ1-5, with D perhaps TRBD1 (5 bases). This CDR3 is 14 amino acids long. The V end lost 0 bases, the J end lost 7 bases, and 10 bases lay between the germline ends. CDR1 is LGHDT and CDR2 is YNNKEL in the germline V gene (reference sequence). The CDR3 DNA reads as TGTGCCAGCAGCCAAGAAGCAGGGAGCCAGCCCCAGCATTTT. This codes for CASSQEAGSQPQHF.

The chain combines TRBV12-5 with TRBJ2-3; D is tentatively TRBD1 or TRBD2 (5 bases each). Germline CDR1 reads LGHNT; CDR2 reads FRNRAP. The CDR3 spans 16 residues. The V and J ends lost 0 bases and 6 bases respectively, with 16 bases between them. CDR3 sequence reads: CASGLVLGQAGDTQYF. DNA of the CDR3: TGTGCTAGTGGTTTGGTACTAGGGCAGGCAGGGGATACGCAGTATTTT.

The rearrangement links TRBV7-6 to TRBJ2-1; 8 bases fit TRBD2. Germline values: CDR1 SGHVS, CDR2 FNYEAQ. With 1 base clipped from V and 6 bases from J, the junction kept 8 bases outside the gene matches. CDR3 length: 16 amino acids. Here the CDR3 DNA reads TGTGCCAGCAGCTTAGTGGTGGCGGGAGGCGGCAATGAGCAGTTCTTC. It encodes CASSLVVAGGGNEQFF.

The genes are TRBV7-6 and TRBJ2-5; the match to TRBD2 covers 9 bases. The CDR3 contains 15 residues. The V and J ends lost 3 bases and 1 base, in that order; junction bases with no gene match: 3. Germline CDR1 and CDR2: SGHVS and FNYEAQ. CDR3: CASSFQTSGQETQYF. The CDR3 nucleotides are TGTGCCAGCAGCTTCCAGACTAGCGGCCAAGAGACCCAGTACTTC. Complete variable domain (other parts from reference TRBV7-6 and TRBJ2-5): GAGVSQSPRYKVTKRGQDVALRCDPISGHVSLYWYRQALGQGPEFLTYFNYEAQQDKSGLPNDRFSAERPEGSISTLTIQRTEQRDSAMYRCASSFQTSGQETQYFGPGTRLLVL.

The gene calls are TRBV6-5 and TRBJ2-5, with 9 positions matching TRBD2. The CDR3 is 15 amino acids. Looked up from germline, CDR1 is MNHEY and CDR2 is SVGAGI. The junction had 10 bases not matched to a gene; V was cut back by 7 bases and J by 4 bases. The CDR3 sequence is CASKGLAGEAETQYF. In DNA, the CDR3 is TGTGCCAGCAAGGGATTAGCGGGAGAAGCAGAGACCCAGTACTTC.

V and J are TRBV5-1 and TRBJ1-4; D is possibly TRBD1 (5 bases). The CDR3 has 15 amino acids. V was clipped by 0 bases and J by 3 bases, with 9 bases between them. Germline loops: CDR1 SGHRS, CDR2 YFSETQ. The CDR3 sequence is CASSLGTGPNEKLFF. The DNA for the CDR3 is TGCGCCAGCAGCTTGGGAACAGGACCTAATGAAAAACTGTTTTTT.

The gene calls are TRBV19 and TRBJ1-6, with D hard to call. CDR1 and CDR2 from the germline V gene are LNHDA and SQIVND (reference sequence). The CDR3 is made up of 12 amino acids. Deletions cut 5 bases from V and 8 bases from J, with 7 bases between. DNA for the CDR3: TGTGCCAGTAGTGCCGGGGATTCACCCCTCCACTTT. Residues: CASSAGDSPLHF.

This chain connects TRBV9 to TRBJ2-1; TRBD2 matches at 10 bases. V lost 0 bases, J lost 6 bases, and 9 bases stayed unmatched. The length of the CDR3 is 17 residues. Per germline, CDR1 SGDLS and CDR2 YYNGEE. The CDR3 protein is CASSVAPSGSGGNEQFF. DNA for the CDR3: TGTGCCAGCAGCGTAGCGCCTAGCGGGAGCGGGGGCAATGAGCAGTTCTTC.

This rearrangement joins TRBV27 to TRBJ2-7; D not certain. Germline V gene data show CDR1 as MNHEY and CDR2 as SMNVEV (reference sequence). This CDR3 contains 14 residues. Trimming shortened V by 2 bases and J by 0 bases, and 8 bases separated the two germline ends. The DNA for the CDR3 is TGTGCCAGCAGTTTAGACCGGGTCTCCTACGAGCAGTACTTC. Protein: CASSLDRVSYEQYF.

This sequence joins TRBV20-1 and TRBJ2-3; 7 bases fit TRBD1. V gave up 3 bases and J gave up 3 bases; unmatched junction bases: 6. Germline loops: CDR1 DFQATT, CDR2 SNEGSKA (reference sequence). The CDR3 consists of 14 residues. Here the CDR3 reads CSASQGQWTDTQYF. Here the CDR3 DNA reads TGCAGTGCTAGTCAGGGACAGTGGACAGATACGCAGTATTTT.